This T cell receptor beta chain was obtained from a study of post-analysis software for immune sequencing data. On the study more broadly: Included courses were relapsing-remitting and secondary progressive multiple sclerosis; progressive-relapsing multiple sclerosis was also included.

Every TCR beta cDNA library bore unique molecular identifiers. TCRdb fed the PCR reads into MiXCR, producing one record per CDR3 protein. This repertoire shows 250,000 to 300,000 distinct CDR3 sequences, 30% to 45% found once; its top ten account for around 5.2%. The CDR3 totals 15 residues. Germline V gene data show CDR1 as MNHNY and CDR2 as SVGAGI (reference sequence). The ends lost 6 bases at V and 4 bases at J; junction bases unmatched: 8. Whole-study findings and limits: In patients, about five TRBV segments were more frequent than in controls, with TRBV5-6, TRBV5-1 and TRBV20-1 among them. Those with multiple sclerosis, the patient group, showed significantly lower normalized Chao1 diversity than controls.

About this clonotype itself: Antigen unknown.

The source is a girl aged 10 to 17 with multiple sclerosis. The chain joins TRBV6-6 to TRBJ2-5, with 10 bases fitting TRBD1. Sequencing was performed on blood. The CDR3 sequence: CASSVTGTGVETQYF. The CDR3 coding sequence is TGTGCCAGCAGCGTTACCGGGACAGGGGTAGAGACCCAGTACTTC.